Listed below are T cell receptor beta chains from one sample, sequenced in a study of cytomegalovirus exposure and HLA in healthy donors. TCRdb keeps only in-frame clones here, not all; method: immunoSEQ multiplex PCR. The sample includes 150,000 to 200,000 clones, over 75% of them seen just once. The material sequenced was PBMCs. Receptors originate from a woman aged 45 to 65 in good health and CMV-seropositive. The CDR3 runs from the conserved cysteine through the conserved F or W. A D gene is named only where the DNA matches it firmly. Clone size is stated in some rows and not others, as once, few, many or a class when expanded.

clone size,CDR3 length,V gene,D gene,J gene,CDR3 DNA,CDR3 protein
.,15,TRBV5-4,.,TRBJ2-4,TGTGCCAGCAGCTTGGTGGTAGCAGAACAAAACATTCAGTACTTC,CASSLVVAEQNIQYF
.,12,TRBV2,.,TRBJ2-3,TGTGCCAGCAGTGGGGGGGCAGATACGCAGTATTTT,CASSGGADTQYF
.,16,TRBV27,TRBD2,TRBJ2-3,TGTGCCAGCAGTTCATTAGCGGGGAAGAGCACAGATACGCAGTATTTT,CASSSLAGKSTDTQYF
.,14,TRBV19,TRBD2,TRBJ2-5,TGTGCCAGTAGTAGCTCTAGCGGGGTGGAGACCCAGTACTTC,CASSSSSGVETQYF
.,16,TRBV19,TRBD1,TRBJ2-1,TGTGCCAGTAGCCCAAGGGGGCTCAGGCCCTACAATGAGCAGTTCTTC,CASSPRGLRPYNEQFF
few,14,TRBV5-1,.,TRBJ1-2,TGCGCCAGCAGCTTGGATCCGTCGAACTATGGCTACACCTTC,CASSLDPSNYGYTF
.,15,TRBV9,TRBD2,TRBJ2-7,TGTGCCAGCAGCTCAGGACTAGCGGATTCCTACGAGCAGTACTTC,CASSSGLADSYEQYF
.,14,TRBV30,TRBD1,TRBJ2-7,TGTGCCTTGAGGGGACAGGGGATCTCCTACGAGCAGTACTTC,CALRGQGISYEQYF
.,15,TRBV5-6,.,TRBJ1-2,TGTGCCAGCAGCTTGGGGGACATCCTGGACCATGGCTACACCTTC,CASSLGDILDHGYTF
once,9,TRBV6-1,.,TRBJ2-1,TGTGCCAGCAGTGAAGGGCGGATCTTC,CASSEGRIF
few,19,TRBV28,TRBD1,TRBJ2-7,TGTGCCAGCAGTACCCTGGGACAGGGGGCGGACTACCTTATCGGCGAGCAGTACTTC,CASSTLGQGADYLIGEQYF
.,14,TRBV19,.,TRBJ1-5,TGTGCCAGTAGTATACTCTCAGGGGCTCAGCCCCAGCATTTT,CASSILSGAQPQHF
.,14,TRBV28,TRBD1,TRBJ1-2,TGTGCCAGCACCCCCGGGACAGCTAACTATGGCTACACCTTC,CASTPGTANYGYTF
.,13,TRBV6-5,TRBD2,TRBJ2-7,TGTGCCAGCGCAAGACTAGCGGATTACGAGCAGTACTTC,CASARLADYEQYF
.,16,TRBV28,.,TRBJ2-6,TGTGCCAGCAGGCCCGCTCCGGGGTCTGGGGCCAACGTCCTGACTTTC,CASRPAPGSGANVLTF
few,15,TRBV4-1,.,TRBJ1-6,TGCGCCAGCAGCCCCGGGAAGGGTATCAGCTCACCCCTCCACTTT,CASSPGKGISSPLHF
.,13,TRBV28,.,TRBJ2-1,TGTGCCAGCAAGGGGTTCACCTACAATGAGCAGTTCTTC,CASKGFTYNEQFF
.,16,TRBV2,TRBD1,TRBJ1-4,TGTGCCAGCACCGGGACAGGGGGCTTCACTAATGAAAAACTGTTTTTT,CASTGTGGFTNEKLFF
.,13,TRBV11-2,TRBD2,TRBJ2-3,TGTGCCAGCAGCCATCCCGGGGGGGCTACGCAGTATTTT,CASSHPGGATQYF
.,14,TRBV6-1,.,TRBJ2-5,TGTGCCAGCAGTGGTAGCGTCTTCCAAGAGACCCAGTACTTC,CASSGSVFQETQYF
.,14,TRBV19,TRBD2,TRBJ2-1,TGTGCCAGTAGTATGCGGGGGGCCCGCAATGAGCAGTTCTTC,CASSMRGARNEQFF
.,12,TRBV28,.,TRBJ1-5,TGTGCCAGCAGTTTAACGGGTCAGCCCCAGCATTTT,CASSLTGQPQHF
.,14,TRBV6-1,.,TRBJ2-1,TGTGCCAGCAAGGAGACAGCTGACTCCAATGAGCAGTTCTTC,CASKETADSNEQFF
few,15,TRBV7-2,TRBD1,TRBJ1-5,TGTGCCAGCAGCTTAGGGGACAGCCGCGATCAGCCCCAGCATTTT,CASSLGDSRDQPQHF
.,17,TRBV7-2,TRBD1,TRBJ1-5,TGTGCCAGCAGCTTAGCGGTAATACAGGGGGGGAATCAGCCCCAGCATTTT,CASSLAVIQGGNQPQHF
.,13,TRBV6-1,.,TRBJ1-6,TGTGCCAGCAGTGAAGCTATAAATTCACCCCTCCACTTT,CASSEAINSPLHF